This TCR beta chain appears in the sequencing data of a study of blood T cell repertoires in COVID-19. CDR1 is MNHEY, CDR2 SMNVEV, per germline (reference sequence). The CDR3 is 14 amino acids. The trim removed 5 bases at V and 4 bases at J, leaving 8 bases unmatched. Method: immunoSEQ multiplex PCR; TCRdb's copy keeps in-frame clones and lacks some. The data contain some 57,000 clones, around 89% of them singletons. This TCR came from a man aged 55 to 70 with acute or convalescent COVID-19. The sequencing input was peripheral blood. The rearrangement links TRBV27 to TRBJ2-7; 7 positions agree with TRBD1. In DNA form, the CDR3 reads TGTGCCAGCAGTCCCATCGACAGGGAGTACGAGCAGTACTTC. Translation gives CASSPIDREYEQYF.